A single sample is the source of the 22 T cell receptor beta chains below, sequenced in a study of CXCR3-negative and CXCR3-positive naive CD8 T cells (dated by TCRdb to the late 2010s). The listed sequencing device is NextSeq 550. The Human TCR Profiling Kit (MiLaboratory) was used to prepare UMI-labeled 5' RACE TRB cDNA libraries. TCRdb reprocessed the raw reads; every CDR3 protein sequence is a single record, and DNA is not supplied. This sample's table lists about 41,000 distinct CDR3 sequences. 1.5% to 2% of the sample is taken by the ten largest. The sample taken for sequencing was naive CXCR3- CD8+ T cells from blood. The sample's cell subset or site label, decoded: CD45RO-CCR7+CD27+CD95- naive CD8+ T cells lacking CXCR3 (TNR3-). The receptors come from a human donor in good health. Some clones in this sample may be carry-over from other donors' samples.

The chain links TRBV29-1 to TRBJ2-7; TCRdb indicates TRBD1, and absent DNA this call remains unverified. The CDR3 sequence is 15 residues long. The germline V gene encodes CDR1 SQVTM and CDR2 ANQGSEA. CDR3 in amino acids: CSVVGGQGVTYEQYF.

CDR3 sequence: CATRTETYEQYF. This chain uses TRBV10-3 with TRBJ2-7; without DNA, the TCRdb call of TRBD1 cannot be checked. The CDR3 loop spans 12 amino acids. The germline gives CDR1 ENHRY, CDR2 SYGVKD.

This chain joins TRBV12-3 or TRBV12-4 and TRBJ2-5; TCRdb indicates TRBD1, and absent DNA this call remains unverified. The length of the CDR3 is 13 residues. CDR3 region: CASRLQGQETQYF.

Considering frequency, this clonotype is medium-sized. The rearrangement links TRBV4-1 to TRBJ2-1; without DNA, the TCRdb call of TRBD2 cannot be checked. The length of the CDR3 is 16 residues. Germline V gene sequence: CDR1 MGHRA, CDR2 YSYEKL. Here the CDR3 reads CASSQSGTPSYNEQFF.

The rearrangement joins TRBV14 to TRBJ2-1; TCRdb lists TRBD2, though no DNA is available to test this call. This CDR3 spans 15 amino acids. In germline, CDR1 is SGHDN, CDR2 FVKESK. This chain's CDR3 is CASSLASGGAFEQFF.

This sequence joins TRBV5-1 and TRBJ2-7; TCRdb selects TRBD1, and the lack of DNA leaves this call unchecked. This CDR3 comprises 13 residues. CDR1 is SGHRS and CDR2 is YFSETQ in the germline V gene. CDR3 amino acids: CASSPKDRAEQYF.

The chain employs TRBV28 and TRBJ2-3; the D gene TCRdb calls, TRBD1, cannot be checked with no DNA. CDR1 is MDHEN, CDR2 SYDVKM, per germline. The CDR3 has 17 amino acids. CDR3 region: CASSPYPTQGGGDTQYF.

This chain joins TRBV7-6 and TRBJ2-1; lacking DNA, the TRBD2 call made by TCRdb goes unchecked. The CDR3 covers 14 residues. The germline V gene has CDR1 SGHVS and CDR2 FNYEAQ. CDR3 sequence: CASSPLESPGEQFF.

This chain links TRBV12-3 or TRBV12-4 with TRBJ2-5; lacking DNA, the TRBD1 call made by TCRdb goes unchecked. The CDR3 runs 11 residues. CDR3 amino acids: CASSGAETQYF.

The chain carries TRBV4-2 and TRBJ1-1. CDR1 is LGHNA, CDR2 YNFKEQ, per germline. This CDR3 is built from 14 residues. CDR3 sequence reads: CASSQEPANTEAFF.

This sequence joins TRBV9 and TRBJ1-1; the TCRdb D gene call, TRBD1, has no DNA to confirm it. In germline, CDR1 is SGDLS, CDR2 YYNGEE. The CDR3 is made up of 15 amino acids. The CDR3 here is CASSEDRDSNTEAFF.

V gene TRBV29-1 combines with J gene TRBJ2-7. Germline-derived CDR1 and CDR2 are SQVTM and ANQGSEA. The length of the CDR3 is 13 residues. This CDR3 reads CSVEGQEAYEQYF.

The J gene is TRBJ2-7, the V gene TRBV29-1. This CDR3 contains 13 residues. Germline V gene sequence: CDR1 SQVTM, CDR2 ANQGSEA. The CDR3 is CSVQQKGPYEQYF.

The rearrangement uses TRBV4-3 and TRBJ2-3; the TCRdb D gene call, TRBD2, has no DNA to confirm it. Germline V gene lookup returns CDR1 LGHNA and CDR2 YSLEER. This CDR3 comprises 16 residues. The CDR3 region is CASSLEVVGSTDTQYF.

This clonotype ranks as medium-sized (0.01 to 0.1%) in terms of frequency. The genes are TRBV29-1 and TRBJ2-7; the TCRdb D gene call, TRBD1, has no DNA to confirm it. The CDR3 contains 13 residues. Germline CDR1 and CDR2: SQVTM and ANQGSEA. CDR3 residues: CSVSQGAFYEQYF.

The genes are TRBV29-1 and TRBJ2-1; no DNA is available, so the TRBD2 call from TCRdb remains unchecked. Germline lookup yields CDR1 SQVTM and CDR2 ANQGSEA. This CDR3 has 17 amino acids. The chain's CDR3 is CSVVGLGSGHSYNEQFF.

V gene TRBV7-2 combines with J gene TRBJ2-7; TCRdb indicates TRBD1, and absent DNA this call remains unverified. In germline, CDR1 is SGHTA, CDR2 FQGNSA. The CDR3 extends over 15 amino acids. CDR3 protein: CASSFGTPISHEQYF. The entire variable domain, with the rest obtained from reference TRBV7-2 and TRBJ2-7, is as follows: GAGVSQSPSNKVTEKGKDVELRCDPISGHTALYWYRQSLGQGLEFLIYFQGNSAPDKSGLPSDRFSAERTGGSVSTLTIQRTQQEDSAVYLCASSFGTPISHEQYFGPGTRLTVT.

This chain uses TRBV21-1 with TRBJ1-1; the TCRdb D gene call, TRBD1, has no DNA to confirm it. TRBV21-1 is flagged as a pseudogene. CDR3 size: 13 residues. The chain's CDR3 is CARGTAPNTEAFF.

The V and J genes are TRBV5-1 and TRBJ2-7. The CDR3 is 11 amino acids. Germline loops: CDR1 SGHRS, CDR2 YFSETQ. CDR3 sequence: CASSQSTEQYF. The variable domain in full, with the rest retrieved from reference TRBV5-1 and TRBJ2-7, is KAGVTQTPRYLIKTRGQQVTLSCSPISGHRSVSWYQQTPGQGLQFLFEYFSETQRNKGNFPGRFSGRQFSNSRSEMNVSTLELGDSALYLCASSQSTEQYFGPGTRLTVT.

The rearrangement uses TRBV6-1 and TRBJ2-3; as DNA is missing, the TRBD2 call by TCRdb cannot be tested. The germline gives CDR1 MNHNS, CDR2 SASEGT. This CDR3 contains 19 residues. CDR3 sequence reads: CASSSGGGAAYRGTDTQYF.

This chain connects TRBV28 to TRBJ1-1; as DNA is missing, the TRBD1 call by TCRdb cannot be tested. CDR1 and CDR2 (germline): MDHEN, SYDVKM. The CDR3 sequence is 17 residues long. The CDR3 protein is CASSLSGTGGRNTEAFF.

The rearrangement uses TRBV7-9 and TRBJ2-1; lacking DNA, the TRBD1 call made by TCRdb goes unchecked. CDR3 length equals 15 residues. Germline V gene sequence: CDR1 SEHNR, CDR2 FQNEAQ (reference sequence). CDR3 amino acids: CASSLVGTEDNEQFF. The full variable domain, completed using reference TRBV7-9 and TRBJ2-1, is DTGVSQNPRHKITKRGQNVTFRCDPISEHNRLYWYRQTLGQGPEFLTYFQNEAQLEKSRLLSDRFSAERPKGSFSTLEIQRTEQGDSAMYLCASSLVGTEDNEQFFGPGTRLTVL.